The rows below give T cell receptor beta chains drawn from one sample of a study of CD8 T cells in Susac syndrome. MiXCR, applied by TCRdb to the immunoSEQ multiplex PCR reads, yields one record per CDR3 protein. The sample shows about 300,000 distinct CDR3 sequences, approximately 90% of them seen only once. The sequenced sample was CD4+ T cells from PBMCs. The receptors derive from a human donor with multiple sclerosis. The CDR3 runs from the conserved cysteine through the conserved F or W. D genes are given only for firm matches. Not all rows give a size; the values are once, few, many and, for expanded clones, a class.

J | V | size | D | DNA | CDR3
TRBJ1-2 | TRBV27 | once | NA | TGTGCCAGCAGTTTAAACGGCAGAGCTAACTATGGCTACACCTTC | CASSLNGRANYGYTF
TRBJ1-4 | TRBV20-1 | NA | NA | TGCAGTGCTAGAGAGGGTGGGGGTACGAAAAAACTGTTTTTT | CSAREGGGTKKLFF
TRBJ2-7 | TRBV12-3/TRBV12-4 | NA | NA | TGTGCCAGCAGCCCTACGGCGGAGTGGGGATCCTACGAGCAGTACTTC | CASSPTAEWGSYEQYF
TRBJ1-2 | TRBV11-2 | few | NA | TGTGCCAGCAGCTTCACAGGGACGCGAGGCTACACCTTC | CASSFTGTRGYTF
TRBJ2-1 | TRBV12-3/TRBV12-4 | NA | TRBD2 | TGTGCCAGCAGTCCGAGGACTAGCAGAAGATACAATGAGCAGTTCTTC | CASSPRTSRRYNEQFF
TRBJ2-3 | TRBV19 | NA | TRBD2 | TGTGCCAGTAGTTTTCGAAGCGGGAGGGCGATTACCTCTGACACAGATACGCAGTATTTT | CASSFRSGRAITSDTDTQYF
TRBJ1-3 | TRBV5-1 | once | NA | TGCGCCAGCAGCTTGGAAGGGATCGGTGGAAACACCATATATTTT | CASSLEGIGGNTIYF
TRBJ1-6 | TRBV5-8 | NA | NA | TGTGCCAGCAGCTTGGACCTGAGTCCCCTCCACTTT | CASSLDLSPLHF
TRBJ1-1 | TRBV12-3/TRBV12-4 | NA | TRBD1 | TGTGCCAGCAGGGAGGACAGGTACACTGAAGCTTTCTTT | CASREDRYTEAFF
TRBJ2-2 | TRBV2 | NA | NA | TGTGTCAGCGGCCAACCTACGAACACCGGGGAGCTGTTTTTT | CVSGQPTNTGELFF
TRBJ1-6 | TRBV25-1 | NA | TRBD1 | TGTGCCAGCAGTGAATCGGGACAGTATAATTCACCCCTCCACTTT | CASSESGQYNSPLHF
TRBJ2-3 | TRBV20-1 | NA | TRBD2 | TGCAGTGCCGCAATTATGGGGCGGGAGGGCACAGATACGCAGTATTTT | CSAAIMGREGTDTQYF
TRBJ2-1 | TRBV28 | once | TRBD1 | TGTGCCAGCTGCCTGACAGGGCCCAATGAGCAGTTCTTC | CASCLTGPNEQFF
TRBJ1-2 | TRBV5-4 | NA | TRBD1 | TGTGCCAGCAGCTCTCTGACAGGGGGGGGCTACACCTTC | CASSSLTGGGYTF
TRBJ2-6 | TRBV5-1 | NA | NA | TGCGCCAGCAGCACCAGCGGGCCTGGGGCCAACGTCCTGACTTTC | CASSTSGPGANVLTF
TRBJ2-3 | TRBV5-6 | NA | NA | TGTGCCAGCAGCTTGGTAGGGGGGGCCGTGGATACGCAGTATTTT | CASSLVGGAVDTQYF
TRBJ2-7 | TRBV3-1 | NA | NA | TGTGCCAGCAGCACCCAGGGACTTACCTACGAGCAGTACTTC | CASSTQGLTYEQYF
TRBJ1-1 | TRBV29-1 | NA | TRBD1 | TGCAGCGTTGATGGATCGGACAGGGGGAACACTGAAGCTTTCTTT | CSVDGSDRGNTEAFF
TRBJ2-3 | TRBV19 | NA | TRBD2 | TGTGCCAGTAGACCGCAACCGGGACTAGCCTCAGATACGCAGTATTTT | CASRPQPGLASDTQYF
TRBJ2-3 | TRBV4-2 | NA | NA | TGTGCCAGCAGCCAAGATGACGTAAGCACAGATACGCAGTATTTT | CASSQDDVSTDTQYF
TRBJ2-7 | TRBV7-6 | NA | NA | TGTGCCAGCAGCCGGGGACTCTTCTACGAGCAGTACTTC | CASSRGLFYEQYF
TRBJ1-2 | TRBV4-3 | NA | NA | TGCGCCAGCAGCCAAGGCCAAGGGGGCTACACCTTC | CASSQGQGGYTF
TRBJ2-3 | TRBV7-2 | NA | TRBD1 | TGTGCCAGCAGCTTAGCTTTTGGGACAGGGACAGATACGCAGTATTTT | CASSLAFGTGTDTQYF
TRBJ2-3 | TRBV5-1 | NA | TRBD2 | TGCGCCAGCAGCATTGGACTAGCGAGTGATACGCAGTATTTT | CASSIGLASDTQYF